Shown below are 13 T cell receptor beta chains from a single sample sequenced in a study of T cells after yellow fever vaccination. In TCRdb, the 5' RACE reads were re-called with MiXCR into one record per CDR3 protein. The table has a few hundred thousand distinct CDR3 sequences, 3% to 4.5% seen once. This specimen was PBMCs, taken 5 days after the yellow fever booster vaccination. Receptor source: a man younger than 35 who received the YFV17D yellow fever vaccine.

V and J are TRBV7-2 and TRBJ2-4, with D hard to call. Germline CDR1 is SGHTA and CDR2 is FQGNSA. Trimming stripped 0 bases from V and 6 bases from J, with 12 bases between. The CDR3 length is 15 residues. CDR3 nucleotides: TGTGCCAGCAGCTTAGCGCCCACCCCGCCAAACATTCAGTACTTC. It specifies CASSLAPTPPNIQYF. The variable domain in full, completed from reference TRBV7-2 and TRBJ2-4, reads GAGVSQSPSNKVTEKGKDVELRCDPISGHTALYWYRQSLGQGLEFLIYFQGNSAPDKSGLPSDRFSAERTGGSVSTLTIQRTQQEDSAVYLCASSLAPTPPNIQYFGAGTRLSVL.

This clonotype was seen only a few times. The V gene is TRBV20-1, the J gene TRBJ2-1; tentative D call: TRBD2 (5 bases). Trimming left V 6 bases short and J 5 bases short, with 17 bases between. CDR1 is DFQATT, CDR2 SNEGSKA, per germline (reference sequence). The CDR3 has 14 amino acids. CDR3 region: CSAKSGGPDNEQFF. In nucleotides, the CDR3 is TGCAGTGCGAAGAGCGGAGGACCAGACAATGAGCAGTTCTTC.

This clonotype was seen many times. The CDR3 DNA is TGCAGCGAATCCACTGAAGCTTTCTTT. The encoded protein is CSESTEAFF. The chain employs TRBV29-1 and TRBJ1-1, with D hard to call. The germline V and J ends were trimmed by 7 bases and 4 bases, with 4 bases remaining between them. Germline V gives CDR1 SQVTM, CDR2 ANQGSEA. The CDR3 is 9 amino acids.

This clonotype was recorded a few times. The chain links TRBV7-2 to TRBJ2-7; D unresolved. Germline CDR1 is SGHTA and CDR2 is FQGNSA. Deletions cut 2 bases from V and 2 bases from J, with 7 bases between. CDR3 length equals 13 residues. The CDR3 protein is CASSLPTPYEQYF. DNA of the CDR3: TGTGCCAGCAGCTTACCCACCCCCTACGAGCAGTACTTC. The full variable domain, completed using reference TRBV7-2 and TRBJ2-7, is GAGVSQSPSNKVTEKGKDVELRCDPISGHTALYWYRQSLGQGLEFLIYFQGNSAPDKSGLPSDRFSAERTGGSVSTLTIQRTQQEDSAVYLCASSLPTPYEQYFGPGTRLTVT.

The gene calls are TRBV7-9 and TRBJ2-3; TRBD1 matches at 7 bases. Germline assignment: CDR1 SEHNR and CDR2 FQNEAQ (reference sequence). CDR3 size: 16 residues. The V gene end was trimmed by 5 bases and the J gene end by 0 bases; junction bases not matched to a gene: 8. The CDR3 bases are TGTGCCAGCAGCCCTGGGACAGACTTTAGCACAGATACGCAGTATTTT. Protein sequence: CASSPGTDFSTDTQYF.

This clonotype came up a few times. The chain uses TRBV12-3 or TRBV12-4 and TRBJ2-7; 8 nucleotides line up with TRBD2. There are 12 residues in the CDR3. J was trimmed by 6 bases and V by 8 bases; bases with no gene match: 6. The CDR3, as DNA: TGTGCCAGCCGGGAGGGGTCCGGCGAGCAGTACTTC. Its translation is CASREGSGEQYF.

This clonotype turned up a few times. The rearrangement links TRBV27 to TRBJ1-5; D gene uncertain. V lost 6 bases and J 0 bases, leaving 15 bases between the germline ends. The CDR3 is made up of 16 amino acids. Germline CDR1 reads MNHEY; CDR2 reads SMNVEV (reference sequence). The CDR3 bases are TGTGCCAGCAGCCTTCGGCGATCCGCTAGCAATCAGCCCCAGCATTTT. Translation: CASSLRRSASNQPQHF.

This clonotype has a count of ten or more. The DNA of the CDR3 is TGTGCCAGCAGTACTATAATTTGGGACAAGAACTATGGCTACACCTTC. Its protein product is CASSTIIWDKNYGYTF. This chain connects TRBV28 to TRBJ1-2, with D perhaps TRBD1 (6 bases). V was trimmed by 5 bases and J by 2 bases, leaving 18 bases between them. The CDR3 has 16 residues. The germline V gene encodes CDR1 MDHEN and CDR2 SYDVKM.

This clonotype was seen more than once but under ten times. The chain joins TRBV12-3 or TRBV12-4 to TRBJ2-3; D remains ambiguous. This CDR3 spans 18 amino acids. V was pared by 1 base and J by 6 bases, with 23 bases between. CDR3 amino acids: CASSLEVGGHHIPDTQYF. CDR3 sequence (DNA): TGTGCCAGCAGTTTAGAGGTCGGTGGGCATCACATTCCCGATACGCAGTATTTT.

The chain combines TRBV15 with TRBJ1-1; TRBD1 agrees at 8 bases. This CDR3 contains 16 residues. V shed 0 bases and J 5 bases; nucleotides not matched to a gene: 8. CDR1 and CDR2 from the germline V gene are LNHNV and YYDKDF (reference sequence). CDR3 DNA sequence: TGTGCCACCAGCAGAGATCGTGCAGGGGGCAATACTGAAGCTTTCTTT. Translating gives CATSRDRAGGNTEAFF.

This clonotype was recorded many times. The chain uses TRBV10-3 and TRBJ2-3; 8 bases are a match to TRBD2. The CDR3 spans 14 residues. Germline V CDR1 and CDR2: ENHRY, SYGVKD. V lost 2 bases, J lost 4 bases, and 2 bases stayed unmatched. The DNA for the CDR3 is TGTGCCATCAGTGAGGGACTAGCCTCAGATACGCAGTATTTT. Translating it yields CAISEGLASDTQYF.

This clonotype occurred many times. The chain uses TRBV5-1 and TRBJ2-5; D is unresolved. Deletions cut 2 bases from V and 3 bases from J, with 8 bases between. This CDR3 is built from 13 residues. Germline CDR1 is SGHRS and CDR2 is YFSETQ. CDR3 nucleotides: TGCGCCAGCAGCTTACGCCAGAAAGAGACCCAGTACTTC. Encoded protein: CASSLRQKETQYF. The full variable domain, with the rest looked up from reference TRBV5-1 and TRBJ2-5, is KAGVTQTPRYLIKTRGQQVTLSCSPISGHRSVSWYQQTPGQGLQFLFEYFSETQRNKGNFPGRFSGRQFSNSRSEMNVSTLELGDSALYLCASSLRQKETQYFGPGTRLLVL.

This clonotype was found a few times. J is TRBJ2-3 and V is TRBV6-5, with D perhaps TRBD2 (5 bases). This CDR3 has 14 amino acids. V lost 1 base, J lost 4 bases, and 9 bases lay in between. Germline V CDR1 and CDR2: MNHEY, SVGAGI. CDR3 protein: CASSYFREADTQYF. As DNA, the CDR3 is TGTGCCAGCAGTTACTTTCGGGAAGCAGATACGCAGTATTTT.